Following are 24 T cell receptor beta chains from one sample sequenced in a study of cytomegalovirus exposure and HLA in healthy donors. 13 Jbeta primers and 60 Vbeta primers were used for the PCR. Measured with immunoSEQ multiplex PCR; TCRdb has only the in-frame clones, and not every one. The table has roughly 120,000 clones, 80% seen once. Sequencing was performed on PBMCs. The receptor set was obtained from a male donor in good health and CMV-seronegative.

The rearrangement joins TRBV27 to TRBJ2-3; 9 bases are a match to TRBD1. V dropped 4 bases and J dropped 2; count of bases not matched to a gene: 4. Germline V gene sequence: CDR1 MNHEY, CDR2 SMNVEV (reference sequence). CDR3 length: 15 residues. CDR3 DNA: TGTGCCAGCAGTTATCGGGACAGGGTCACAGATACGCAGTATTTT. It codes for CASSYRDRVTDTQYF.

The CDR3 coding sequence is TGTGCCAGCAGTGCACCGGGACAGCTTTACAATGAGCAGTTCTTC. Its protein is CASSAPGQLYNEQFF. The rearrangement uses TRBV11-2 and TRBJ2-1; 7 bases align to TRBD1. The germline V gene has CDR1 SGHAT and CDR2 FQNNGV. V shed 6 bases and J 4 bases; nucleotides not matched to a gene: 9. This CDR3 comprises 15 residues. The variable domain in full, with the rest retrieved from reference TRBV11-2 and TRBJ2-1, is EAGVAQSPRYKIIEKRQSVAFWCNPISGHATLYWYQQILGQGPKLLIQFQNNGVVDDSQLPKDRFSAERLKGVDSTLKIQPAKLEDSAVYLCASSAPGQLYNEQFFGPGTRLTVL.

The chain combines TRBV28 with TRBJ2-7; 8 bases are shared with TRBD1. The CDR3 is 16 residues long. In germline, CDR1 is MDHEN, CDR2 SYDVKM. The V gene end was trimmed by 5 bases and the J gene end by 2 bases; junction bases not matched to a gene: 11. The CDR3 reads CASSESRTGPTYEQYF. Here the CDR3 DNA reads TGTGCCAGCAGTGAGTCCCGGACAGGGCCGACCTACGAGCAGTACTTC.

This clone has a single count. This chain connects TRBV27 to TRBJ2-1, with 11 nucleotides matching TRBD2. V lost 4 bases, J lost 7 bases, and 18 bases stayed unmatched. CDR1 is MNHEY and CDR2 is SMNVEV in the germline V gene (reference sequence). The CDR3 is made up of 19 amino acids. CDR3 coding DNA: TGTGCCAGCAGTTCCCGATCTAATATAGCGGGGGGGCCGGGAAATGAGCAGTTCTTC. Residues: CASSSRSNIAGGPGNEQFF.

This clone is a singleton in its sample. This sequence joins TRBV10-2 and TRBJ1-6, with D maybe TRBD1 (6 bases). Germline CDR1 and CDR2: WSHSY and SAAADI. The germline V and J ends were trimmed by 8 bases and 6 bases, with 14 bases remaining between them. The CDR3 runs to 14 residues. The DNA of the CDR3 is TGCGCCAGCGGACCGGGACACCTTAATTCACCCCTCCACTTT. Translation: CASGPGHLNSPLHF.

This clone was seen just once. The CDR3 DNA follows: TGTGCCAGCAGTTACCACCGGGACAGGCGACAGCCCCAGCATTTT. Its translation: CASSYHRDRRQPQHF. The chain carries TRBV6-6 and TRBJ1-5; 8 positions agree with TRBD1. The CDR3 covers 15 residues. Trimming cost V 2 bases and J 7 bases; bases outside gene matches: 7. CDR1 MNHNY and CDR2 SVGAGI come from the germline V gene (reference sequence).

This rearrangement joins TRBV28 to TRBJ1-2; 10 bases fit TRBD1. CDR1 and CDR2 from the germline V gene are MDHEN and SYDVKM. The V gene end was trimmed by 6 bases and the J gene end by 8 bases; junction bases not matched to a gene: 6. The CDR3 spans 13 residues. CDR3 nucleotide sequence: TGTGCCAGCAGGAAGGGGACAGGGGAAGGCTACACCTTC. It encodes CASRKGTGEGYTF.

The CDR3 DNA reads TGTGCCAGCAGTTACTCGACCAGGGCGAACACTGAAGCTTTCTTT. It encodes CASSYSTRANTEAFF. V and J are TRBV6-5 and TRBJ1-1, with D possibly matching TRBD1 (5 bases). Deletions cut 0 bases from V and 1 base from J, with 9 bases between. The germline CDR1 and CDR2 sequences are MNHEY and SVGAGI. The CDR3 runs to 15 residues.

The genes are TRBV19 and TRBJ1-6; D is undetermined. Deletions cut 5 bases from V and 5 bases from J, with 7 bases between. Germline CDR1 LNHDA, CDR2 SQIVND (reference sequence). The CDR3 loop spans 13 amino acids. The CDR3 sequence is CASSAGDNSPLHF. The CDR3 coding sequence is TGTGCCAGTAGTGCCGGGGATAATTCACCCCTCCACTTT.

The rearrangement links TRBV14 to TRBJ1-1; unclear D gene. Deletions cut 0 bases from V and 5 bases from J, with 22 bases between. The CDR3 has 18 amino acids. Germline V CDR1 and CDR2: SGHDN, FVKESK. CDR3: CASSQDKVNRDRGTEAFF. The CDR3 DNA is TGTGCCAGCAGCCAAGATAAGGTGAATCGGGATCGGGGTACTGAAGCTTTCTTT. The variable domain in full, completed from reference TRBV14 and TRBJ1-1, reads EAGVTQFPSHSVIEKGQTVTLRCDPISGHDNLYWYRRVMGKEIKFLLHFVKESKQDESGMPNNRFLAERTGGTYSTLKVQPAELEDSGVYFCASSQDKVNRDRGTEAFFGQGTRLTVV.

The chain has TRBV18 and TRBJ1-2; no clear D gene. CDR3 length: 14 amino acids. CDR1 is KGHSH, CDR2 LQKENI, per germline. V was shortened by 1 base and J by 4 bases, with 10 bases between the two germline ends. The CDR3 region is CASSPRPGSYGYTF. The CDR3 DNA sequence: TGTGCCAGCTCACCACGTCCAGGCTCCTATGGCTACACCTTC.

This clone occurred a few times. The chain employs TRBV5-4 and TRBJ2-1; 7 bases match TRBD1. J was trimmed by 4 bases and V by 4 bases; bases with no gene match: 5. From germline, CDR1 is SGHNT and CDR2 YYREEE (reference sequence). This CDR3 has 14 residues. The CDR3 is CASSEGGPYNEQFF. The CDR3, as DNA: TGTGCCAGCAGCGAAGGGGGCCCATACAATGAGCAGTTCTTC. The entire variable domain, with the rest obtained from reference TRBV5-4 and TRBJ2-1, is as follows: ETGVTQSPTHLIKTRGQQVTLRCSSQSGHNTVSWYQQALGQGPQFIFQYYREEENGRGNFPPRFSGLQFPNYSSELNVNALELDDSALYLCASSEGGPYNEQFFGPGTRLTVL.

This chain uses TRBV4-3 with TRBJ2-3, with 7 bases matching TRBD2. The CDR3 length is 17 residues. Losses at the gene ends were 6 bases for V and 2 bases for J; bases not matched to a gene: 14. Germline V gene sequence: CDR1 LGHNA, CDR2 YSLEER. The CDR3 nucleotides read TGCGCCAGCAGTTGGATGGGGGGGTCGACTATCACAGATACGCAGTATTTT. This translates into CASSWMGGSTITDTQYF.

The genes are TRBV11-1 and TRBJ2-7, with a possible D match to TRBD2 (7 bases). Deletions cut 5 bases from V and 0 bases from J, with 14 bases between. Germline assignment: CDR1 SGHAT and CDR2 FQDESV (reference sequence). This CDR3 has 15 amino acids. Here the CDR3 reads CASSVGGGNSYEQYF. CDR3 DNA: TGTGCCAGCAGCGTAGGGGGGGGCAACTCCTACGAGCAGTACTTC.

V usage is TRBV27 and J usage is TRBJ2-2; tentative D call: TRBD1 (5 bases). Germline loops: CDR1 MNHEY, CDR2 SMNVEV (reference sequence). The CDR3 is made up of 12 amino acids. V shed 2 bases and J shed 7 bases, with 5 bases lying between them. This CDR3 reads CASSLQGGELFF. The CDR3 DNA is TGTGCCAGCAGTTTACAGGGCGGGGAGCTGTTTTTT.

In this sample, this clone turned up once. The chain combines TRBV6-6 with TRBJ2-7, with D possibly matching TRBD2 (5 bases). The length of the CDR3 is 14 residues. CDR1 and CDR2 from the germline V gene are MNHNY and SVGAGI (reference sequence). V was cut by 6 bases and J by 2 bases, with 14 bases left in between. The CDR3 coding sequence is TGTGCCAGCAGCTATACTAGGAGCCCCTACGAGCAGTACTTC. Its translation is CASSYTRSPYEQYF.

The chain employs TRBV5-1 and TRBJ2-3; no clear D. Trimming removed 0 bases from V and 2 bases from J, with 10 bases in between. CDR3 length: 15 residues. Germline CDR1 and CDR2: SGHRS and YFSETQ. The CDR3 is CASSLDGGATDTQYF. CDR3 DNA: TGCGCCAGCAGCTTGGATGGCGGAGCCACAGATACGCAGTATTTT.

The J gene is TRBJ2-2, the V gene TRBV7-7, with 10 bases fitting TRBD2. This CDR3 has 14 residues. Germline-derived CDR1 and CDR2 are SSHAT and FNYEAQ (reference sequence). J gave up 7 bases and V 2 bases, and 1 base lay outside the gene matches. The CDR3 spells CASSLLAGDGELFF. The CDR3 region has the DNA TGTGCCAGCAGCTTACTAGCGGGAGACGGGGAGCTGTTTTTT.

The chain is built from TRBV29-1 and TRBJ1-2; D is ambiguous. Per the germline V gene, CDR1 is SQVTM and CDR2 is ANQGSEA. The length of the CDR3 is 10 residues. V shed 4 bases and J shed 6 bases, with 6 bases lying between them. The CDR3 region has the DNA TGCAGCGTTGCGGTCGATGGCTACACCTTC. Translating gives CSVAVDGYTF.

The chain recombines TRBV6-1 with TRBJ2-5, with 9 bases lining up with TRBD1. This CDR3 has 13 residues. The germline gives CDR1 MNHNS, CDR2 SASEGT. Trimming at V came to 8 bases and at J to 5 bases, leaving 6 bases not matched to a gene. This CDR3 is CASGGQGWETQYF. The CDR3 DNA is TGTGCCAGCGGGGGACAGGGTTGGGAGACCCAGTACTTC.

The chain recombines TRBV30 with TRBJ2-7, with D tentatively TRBD1 (6 bases). The CDR3 consists of 12 residues. Trimming cost V 4 bases and J 3 bases, with 10 bases left between them. Germline V lookup: CDR1 GTSNPN, CDR2 SVGIG (reference sequence). Here the CDR3 DNA reads TGTGCCTGGAAACAGGGAGTCTACGAGCAGTACTTC. Encoded protein: CAWKQGVYEQYF.

The V gene is TRBV27, the J gene TRBJ2-3, with D possibly TRBD1 on 5 matching bases. CDR3 length equals 17 residues. CDR1 and CDR2 (germline): MNHEY, SMNVEV (reference sequence). Trimming left V 3 bases short and J 3 bases short, with 19 bases between. CDR3 amino acids: CASSFSLGRASTDTQYF. The DNA for the CDR3 is TGTGCCAGCAGTTTCTCTCTGGGCAGGGCGAGTACAGATACGCAGTATTTT.

The chain joins TRBV7-9 to TRBJ2-7, with no clear D. Per the germline V gene, CDR1 is SEHNR and CDR2 is FQNEAQ (reference sequence). V lost 1 base and J lost 2, with 3 bases in between. The CDR3 consists of 12 residues. CDR3 nucleotide sequence: TGTGCCAGCAGCTTAGGTACCTACGAGCAGTACTTC. Protein sequence: CASSLGTYEQYF.

This rearrangement joins TRBV19 to TRBJ2-6; D is perhaps TRBD1 (5 bases). This CDR3 region has 16 residues. Trimming cost V 3 bases and J 2 bases, with 11 bases left between them. Germline values: CDR1 LNHDA, CDR2 SQIVND (reference sequence). CDR3 protein: CASSITGLTGANVLTF. DNA of the CDR3: TGTGCCAGTAGTATTACAGGTTTAACTGGGGCCAACGTCCTGACTTTC.